Presented here are 25 T cell receptor delta chains from one specimen sequenced in a study of γδ T cells in repeated Plasmodium falciparum infection. Flow sorting of PBMC yielded separate Vgamma9/Vdelta2+ and Vdelta2-negative gammadelta T cell populations for bulk repertoire analysis. TCRdb re-called clones from the multiplex PCR reads using CATT. Among tens of thousands of delta-chain clones listed, more than 1.4% were seen once. The sequenced sample was gamma-delta T cells from blood. These receptor sequences come from a pool of human donors (malaria-infected and uninfected, not separated).

This clone was counted ten times or more. TCRdb has a much larger clone's protein, which differs at residue 4 from the translation of this DNA, likely because of a read error; what is shown is the protein translated from the DNA. The chain is built from TRDV1 and TRDJ1; D is uncertain. CDR3 length: 18 amino acids. Germline loops: CDR1 TSWWSYY, CDR2 QGS. CDR3 bases: TGTGCTCTTGAGGAACCGACGACTCCGTACGGATACACCGATAAACTCATCTTT. It codes for CALEEPTTPYGYTDKLIF.

This clone was seen at least ten times. The TCRdb protein comes from a much larger clone and disagrees with this DNA's translation at residue 8, likely due to a read error; the protein given here is derived from the DNA. The J gene is TRDJ1, the V gene TRDV2; tentative D call: TRDD3 (5 bases). The J gene was not available in TCRdb and was assigned here by matching the DNA to germline segments. This CDR3 contains 19 residues. Trimming removed 0 bases at V and 0 bases at J, with 22 bases between. Germline CDR1 and CDR2: GEAIGNYY and EKD. CDR3 protein: CACDTVGPGAHSYTDKLIF. In DNA form, the CDR3 reads TGTGCCTGTGACACCGTAGGGCCGGGGGCACATTCTTACACCGATAAACTCATCTTT.

This clone occurred a few times. TCRdb has a much larger clone's protein, which differs at residue 6 from the translation of this DNA, likely because of a read error; what is shown is the protein translated from the DNA. The CDR3 sequence: CALGEPNWGITDKLIF. The CDR3 DNA reads as TGTGCTCTTGGGGAGCCCAACTGGGGGATAACCGATAAACTCATCTTT. The J gene is TRDJ1, the V gene TRDV1; 11 positions match TRDD3. Matching the DNA to germline supplied the J gene, which TCRdb does not give. The CDR3 consists of 16 residues. Germline V CDR1 and CDR2: TSWWSYY, QGS. The trim removed 3 bases at V and 2 bases at J, leaving 5 bases unmatched.

Points on this clone: It differs at one base from a far larger clone, so likely a read error. The chain is built from TRDV1 and TRDJ1; 8 bases map to TRDD3. TCRdb lists no J gene, so it was determined here by aligning the DNA to germline. Germline trimming cut 2 bases from V and 0 bases from J; bases unmatched to any gene: 35. Germline V gene lookup returns CDR1 TSWWSYY and CDR2 QGS. The CDR3 length is 26 residues. The CDR3 DNA is TGTGCTCTTGGGGAATTGGTCCATTTCCTAAATAAGGGATACGATAAATGGGGAGAGTACACCGATAAACTCATCTTT. It specifies CALGELVHFLNKGYDKWGEYTDKLIF.

This clone was counted a few times. This is likely an artifact of a read error, given a far larger clone one base away. Other nucleotide sequences in the sample specify the same CDR3. The V gene is given as TRDV2, and no J gene call is available; the D call of TRDD3 is as the table states it, not checked on the DNA. Per germline, CDR1 GEAIGNYY and CDR2 EKD. CDR3 length: 18 residues. CDR3 in DNA: TGTGCCTGTGACACCGTCGATCGAACAGGGGAGTACACCGATAAACTCATCTTC. Protein product: CACDTVDRTGEYTDKLIF.

This clone was seen repeatedly, ten times or more. This rearrangement joins TRDV1 to TRDJ1; D uncertain. The J gene was not available in TCRdb and was assigned here by matching the DNA to germline segments. Germline-derived CDR1 and CDR2 are TSWWSYY and QGS. Trimming removed 4 bases from V and 1 base from J, with 16 bases in between. The CDR3 covers 16 residues. CDR3 nucleotide sequence: TGTGCTCTTGGGGGAGCAGAACTTGGAACCACCGATAAACTCATCTTT. This codes for CALGGAELGTTDKLIF.

Details on this clone: TCRdb's protein, taken from a much larger clone, differs from this DNA's translation at residue 19, likely owing to a read error; the protein displayed comes from the DNA. The same CDR3 can be traced to other DNA sequences in this sample. The chain uses TRDV1 and TRDJ1; the match to TRDD3 covers 13 bases. As TCRdb names no J gene, one was assigned here on the basis of a DNA match to germline. The germline V gene encodes CDR1 TSWWSYY and CDR2 QGS. The CDR3 extends over 25 amino acids. The CDR3, as DNA: TGTGCCCTTGGGGAACTACAGTCTTCCTACACAAAAACTGGGGGATACGCGTCCCCCCCCGATAAACTCATCTTT. Its protein product is CALGELQSSYTKTGGYASPPDKLIF.

This clone was counted a few times. The protein given by TCRdb reflects a much larger clone and differs at residue 11 from this DNA's translation, likely from a read error; the protein shown is the DNA's translation. The V call is TRDV2, the J call TRDJ1; TRDD3 matches 10 bases. No J gene is reported in TCRdb; it was inferred here by comparing the DNA with germline. Germline V gene lookup returns CDR1 GEAIGNYY and CDR2 EKD. With 6 bases clipped from V and 4 bases from J, the junction kept 13 bases outside the gene matches. The CDR3 totals 16 residues. The CDR3 DNA follows: TGTGCCTGTTTCGTACTGGGGGATGTCCCTAGCGATAAACTCATCTTT. Its protein product is CACFVLGDVPSDKLIF.

To note about this clone: A far more abundant clone sits one base away, making this likely a read error. The sample contains more than one DNA sequence encoding this CDR3. The CDR3 spells CALGEVPIRLPIHTDKLIF. In nucleotides, the CDR3 is TGTGCTCTTGGGGAAGTTCCCATTCGACTCCCTATCCACACCGATAAACTCATCTTT. The J gene is TRDJ1, the V gene TRDV1, with D uncertain. TCRdb records no J gene; here it was assigned by comparing the DNA to germline. Germline assignment: CDR1 TSWWSYY and CDR2 QGS. V lost 2 bases to trimming and J lost 0 bases, with 22 bases between them. CDR3 length equals 19 residues.

This clone qualifies as medium-sized. This sample includes further DNA sequences coding for the same CDR3. J is TRDJ1 and V is TRDV1; maybe TRDD2 (6 bases). From germline, CDR1 is TSWWSYY and CDR2 QGS. The CDR3 is 18 residues long. Trimming removed 1 base from V and 1 base from J, with 19 bases in between. This CDR3 is CALGEHPTGPGGTDKLIF. DNA of the CDR3: TGTGCTCTTGGGGAACATCCTACCGGACCAGGGGGCACCGATAAACTCATCTTT.

This clone was seen at least ten times. For this DNA, TCRdb reports the protein of a much larger clone, which diverges at residue 8, most likely from a read error; the protein presented here is translated directly from the DNA. The chain joins TRDV3 to TRDJ1, with a weak D call TRDD3 (5 bases). Germline V gives CDR1 TVYSNPD, CDR2 GDNSRS (reference sequence). Trimming shortened V by 2 bases and J by 2 bases, and 27 bases separated the two germline ends. The CDR3 is 18 amino acids. The CDR3 reads CAFWPRFPRWWGTDKLIF. The CDR3 DNA reads TGTGCCTTTTGGCCACGTTTCCCACGATGGTGGGGAACCGATAAACTCATCTTT.

This clone was detected only a few times. This likely traces to a read error, being one base from a far larger clone. Other DNA sequences within the sample encode an identical CDR3. The rearrangement uses TRDV1 and TRDJ1; D unresolved. TCRdb leaves out the J gene; it was filled in here by matching the DNA to germline. This CDR3 has 14 amino acids. Trimming cost V 5 bases and J 5 bases, with 15 bases left between them. CDR1 and CDR2 (germline): TSWWSYY, QGS. CDR3 region: CALGRNIRTDKLIF. The DNA of the CDR3 is TGTGCTCTTGGGAGGAACATCAGGACTGATAAACTCATCTTT.

Turning to this clone: The protein in TCRdb stems from a much larger clone and differs at residue 3 from this DNA's translation, likely a read error; here the protein is translated from the DNA. The CDR3: CARDTGIGTRIQTDKLIF. The CDR3 nucleotides read TGTGCCCGTGACACCGGTATTGGAACGAGGATACAAACCGATAAACTCATCTTT. The gene calls are TRDV2 and TRDJ1, with a possible D match to TRDD3 (6 bases). The J gene was missing in TCRdb and was found by matching the end of the DNA to germline. CDR1 is GEAIGNYY, CDR2 EKD, per germline. There are 18 residues in the CDR3.

This clone has just a few counts. This chain joins TRDV1 and TRDJ1; 12 nucleotides agree with TRDD3. Germline matching of the DNA provided the J gene here, since TCRdb leaves it blank. The junction had 31 bases not matched to a gene; V was cut back by 2 bases and J by 0 bases. Germline V gives CDR1 TSWWSYY, CDR2 QGS. This CDR3 region has 26 residues. CDR3 amino acids: CALGEKGGATGVIYWGILWYTDKLIF. CDR3 coding DNA: TGTGCTCTTGGGGAAAAAGGCGGAGCTACGGGCGTAATCTACTGGGGGATACTTTGGTACACCGATAAACTCATCTTT.

Regarding this clone: One base separates it from a far larger clone, so it is likely a read error. The sample holds other DNA sequences that translate to the same CDR3. This rearrangement joins TRDV1 to TRDJ1; 9 bases align to TRDD3. Germline assignment: CDR1 TSWWSYY and CDR2 QGS. The CDR3 contains 20 residues. Losses at the gene ends were 6 bases for V and 0 bases for J; bases not matched to a gene: 20. The CDR3 sequence: CALGEARRLGDPWYTDKLIF. The CDR3 nucleotides are TGTGCTCTTGGTGAGGCTAGGAGGCTGGGGGATCCTTGGTACACCGATAAACTCATCTTT.

This clone was counted ten times or more. The V gene is TRDV1, the J gene TRDJ1; 10 nucleotides match TRDD3. TCRdb leaves out the J gene; it was filled in here by matching the DNA to germline. The CDR3 loop spans 18 amino acids. Germline CDR1 and CDR2: TSWWSYY and QGS. Trimming at V came to 0 bases and at J to 2 bases, leaving 9 bases not matched to a gene. Written as DNA, the CDR3 is TGTGCTCTTGGGGAACTAAAAGACTGGGGGATTCGTACCGATAAACTCATCTTT. Its protein is CALGELKDWGIRTDKLIF.

A remark on this clone: This DNA translates differently at residue 12 from the TCRdb protein, which is that of a much larger clone; a read error is likely, and the protein shown is the DNA's own translation. The V and J genes are TRDV1 and TRDJ1; D is uncertain. No J segment appears in TCRdb, so it was assigned here by matching the sequence to germline. The length of the CDR3 is 21 residues. Trimming took 0 bases from V and 0 from J, leaving 26 bases between them. Per germline, CDR1 TSWWSYY and CDR2 QGS. The CDR3 DNA reads TGTGCTCTTGGGGAACTCAAACCTTGCCGATTGACCCTAAAGTACACCGATAAACTCATCTTT. Translated, it gives CALGELKPCRLTLKYTDKLIF.

As concerns this clone: Since a far larger clone is one base different, this is likely a read error. The sample holds other DNA sequences that translate to the same CDR3. V and J are TRDV1 and TRDJ1; D is uncertain. Matching the DNA to germline supplied the J gene, which TCRdb does not give. CDR3 length: 21 residues. Germline CDR1 reads TSWWSYY; CDR2 reads QGS. The CDR3 DNA follows: TGTGCTCTTGGGAACACTTACGGTTGGTGTGGAAAACGCCTTTACACCGACAAACTCATCTTT. This gives the protein CALGNTYGWCGKRLYTDKLIF.

This clone showed up just a few times. With only one base between it and a far larger clone, this is likely a read error. This CDR3 is also generated by other DNA sequences in the sample. The V gene is listed as TRDV1; no J gene was called; the table's D gene call, TRDD3, was not cross checked with the DNA. Germline CDR1 and CDR2: TSWWSYY and QGS. The CDR3 runs to 20 residues. CDR3 DNA: TGTGCTCTTGGGGAACTCAGGAACCGAGGGGGACTGGGGAACACCGATAAGCTCATCTTT. As protein: CALGELRNRGGLGNTDKLIF.

In regard to this clone: The translation of this DNA and the TCRdb protein of a much larger clone differ at residue 4, probably owing to a read error; the protein shown here is translated from the DNA. This sequence joins TRDV1 and TRDJ1; D is uncertain. TCRdb gives no J gene; it was assigned here by matching the DNA to germline. The germline V gene encodes CDR1 TSWWSYY and CDR2 QGS. V was cut by 8 bases and J by 3 bases, with 25 bases left in between. This CDR3 has 17 residues. CDR3 in DNA: TGTGCTCTTAGGTCCGGCAAGATGTTTAGGGGTCCCGATAAACTCATCTTT. Its translation: CALRSGKMFRGPDKLIF.

This clone was detected ten times or more. Given a far larger clone just one base away, this is likely a sequencing read error. The same CDR3 also results from other DNA sequences found in this sample. The chain is built from TRDV2 and TRDJ1; TRDD3 might be the D (5 bases). The CDR3 loop spans 17 amino acids. The V gene lost 0 bases and the J gene lost 2 bases, with 18 bases spanning the gap. Germline V gives CDR1 GEAIGNYY, CDR2 EKD. As DNA, the CDR3 is TGTGCCTGTGACACCGTTGGGGAGGCCCCGAGAACCGATAAACTCATCTTT. This encodes CACDTVGEAPRTDKLIF.

This clone occurred a few times. Translating this DNA gives a protein that differs at residue 10 from the TCRdb one, which belongs to a much larger clone; a read error is likely, and the protein shown is this translation. The chain recombines TRDV2 with TRDJ3; no clear D. TCRdb does not report a J gene; here it was assigned by matching the DNA to germline references. CDR3 length: 18 amino acids. Trimming stripped 1 base from V and 2 bases from J, with 14 bases between. CDR1 GEAIGNYY and CDR2 EKD come from the germline V gene. The CDR3 DNA follows: TGTGCCTGTGACACTGCAGGTCAGAGCCCCTGGGACACCCGACAGATGTTTTTC. This gives the protein CACDTAGQSPWDTRQMFF.

This clone was counted many times. The genes are TRDV1 and TRDJ1; no firm D call. V was clipped by 2 bases and J by 0 bases, with 10 bases between them. Germline loops: CDR1 TSWWSYY, CDR2 QGS. The CDR3 sequence is 15 residues long. This chain's CDR3 is CALGEYPSNTDKLIF. The CDR3 DNA is TGTGCTCTTGGGGAATACCCCTCTAACACCGATAAACTCATCTTT.

This clone came up a few times. TCRdb's listed protein matches a much larger clone and diverges from this DNA's translation at residue 5, likely through a read error; the protein shown comes from the DNA. The chain joins TRDV2 to TRDJ1; 8 nucleotides align to TRDD3. J gave up 0 bases and V 2 bases, and 25 bases lay outside the gene matches. CDR1 GEAIGNYY and CDR2 EKD come from the germline V gene. This CDR3 has 22 amino acids. This chain's CDR3 is CACDSLLPSGGEGRPYTDKLIF. In DNA, the CDR3 is TGTGCCTGTGACAGCCTCCTGCCTTCTGGGGGAGAAGGGAGGCCGTACACCGATAAACTCATCTTT.

The sample holds a few counts of this clone. A read error likely explains why the TCRdb protein, taken from a much larger clone, differs from this DNA's translation at residue 13; the protein shown is translated from the DNA. Distinct nucleotide sequences in the sample also encode this CDR3. This chain connects TRDV1 to TRDJ1; a weak D match, TRDD2 (6 bases). Germline CDR1 TSWWSYY, CDR2 QGS. This CDR3 region has 19 residues. The CDR3 nucleotides read TGTGCTCTCGGGGAACTTGTACTTCCTCCCGGATGGAGCACTGATAAACTCATCTTT. It encodes CALGELVLPPGWSTDKLIF.